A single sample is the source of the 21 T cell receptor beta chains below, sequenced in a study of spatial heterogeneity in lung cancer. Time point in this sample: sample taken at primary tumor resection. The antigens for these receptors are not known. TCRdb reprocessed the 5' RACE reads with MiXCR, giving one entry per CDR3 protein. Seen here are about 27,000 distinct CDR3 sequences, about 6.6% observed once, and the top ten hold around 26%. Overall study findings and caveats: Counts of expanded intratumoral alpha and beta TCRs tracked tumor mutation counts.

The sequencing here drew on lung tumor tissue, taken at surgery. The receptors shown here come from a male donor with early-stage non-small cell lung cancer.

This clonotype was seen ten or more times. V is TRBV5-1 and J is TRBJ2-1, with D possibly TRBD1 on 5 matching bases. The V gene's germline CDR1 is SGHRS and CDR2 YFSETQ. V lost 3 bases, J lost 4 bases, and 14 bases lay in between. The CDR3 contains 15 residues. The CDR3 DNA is TGCGCCAGCAGCTCGACGTCAGGGAATTACAATGAGCAGTTCTTC. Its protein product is CASSSTSGNYNEQFF.

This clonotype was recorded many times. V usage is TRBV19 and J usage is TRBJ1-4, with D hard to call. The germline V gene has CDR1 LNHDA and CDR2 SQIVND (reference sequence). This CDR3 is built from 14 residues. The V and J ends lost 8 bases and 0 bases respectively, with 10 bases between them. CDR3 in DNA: TGTGCCAGTCGGCCAGAACCAACTAATGAAAAACTGTTTTTT. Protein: CASRPEPTNEKLFF.

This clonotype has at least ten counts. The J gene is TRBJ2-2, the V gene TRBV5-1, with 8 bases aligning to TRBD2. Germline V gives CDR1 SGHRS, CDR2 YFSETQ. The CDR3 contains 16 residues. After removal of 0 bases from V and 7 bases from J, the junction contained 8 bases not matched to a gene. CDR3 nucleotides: TGCGCCAGCAGCTTGGAGAGCGGGGGACGGAGCGGGGAGCTGTTTTTT. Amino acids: CASSLESGGRSGELFF. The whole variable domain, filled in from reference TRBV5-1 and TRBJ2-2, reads KAGVTQTPRYLIKTRGQQVTLSCSPISGHRSVSWYQQTPGQGLQFLFEYFSETQRNKGNFPGRFSGRQFSNSRSEMNVSTLELGDSALYLCASSLESGGRSGELFFGEGSRLTVL.

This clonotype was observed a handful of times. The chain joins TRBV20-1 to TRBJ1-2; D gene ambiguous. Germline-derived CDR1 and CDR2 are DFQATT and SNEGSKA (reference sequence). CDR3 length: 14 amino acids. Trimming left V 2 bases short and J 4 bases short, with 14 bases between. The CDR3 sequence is CSARSHLRPYGYTF. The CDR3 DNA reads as TGCAGTGCTAGATCCCATCTTCGGCCCTATGGCTACACCTTC.

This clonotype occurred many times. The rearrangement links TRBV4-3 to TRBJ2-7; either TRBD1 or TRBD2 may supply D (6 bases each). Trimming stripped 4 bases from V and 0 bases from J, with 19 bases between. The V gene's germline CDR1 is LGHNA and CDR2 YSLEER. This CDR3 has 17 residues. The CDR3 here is CASSLRGVAGSSYEQYF. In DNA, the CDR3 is TGCGCCAGCAGCCTTAGGGGGGTCGCGGGGAGCTCCTACGAGCAGTACTTC.

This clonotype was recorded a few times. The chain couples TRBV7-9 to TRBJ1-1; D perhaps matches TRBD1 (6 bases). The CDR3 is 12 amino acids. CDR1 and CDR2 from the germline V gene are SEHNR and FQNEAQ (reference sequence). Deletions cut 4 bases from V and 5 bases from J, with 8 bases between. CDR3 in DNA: TGTGCCAGCAGCTCCACAGGGACTGAAGCTTTCTTT. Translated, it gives CASSSTGTEAFF.

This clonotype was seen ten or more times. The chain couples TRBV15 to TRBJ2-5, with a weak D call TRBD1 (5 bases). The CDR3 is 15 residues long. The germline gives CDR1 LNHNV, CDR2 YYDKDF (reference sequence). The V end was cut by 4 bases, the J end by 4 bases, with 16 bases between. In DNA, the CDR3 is TGTGCCACCAGCAACCTGTTAAGGGGTAGAGAGACCCAGTACTTC. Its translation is CATSNLLRGRETQYF.

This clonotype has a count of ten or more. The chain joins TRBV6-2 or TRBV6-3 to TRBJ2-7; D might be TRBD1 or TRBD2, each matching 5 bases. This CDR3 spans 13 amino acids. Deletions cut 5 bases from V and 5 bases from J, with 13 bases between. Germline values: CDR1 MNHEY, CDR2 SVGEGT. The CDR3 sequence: CASSRGRWDEQYF. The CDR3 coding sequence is TGTGCCAGCAGTCGGGGACGGTGGGACGAGCAGTACTTC.

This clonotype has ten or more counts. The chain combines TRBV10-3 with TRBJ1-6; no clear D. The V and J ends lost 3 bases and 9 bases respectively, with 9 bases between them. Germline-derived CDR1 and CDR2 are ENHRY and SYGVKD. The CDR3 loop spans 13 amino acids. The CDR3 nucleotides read TGTGCCATCAGTGATCTTCGGGGTTCACCCCTCCACTTT. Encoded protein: CAISDLRGSPLHF.

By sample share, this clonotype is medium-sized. The CDR3 region has the DNA TGTGCCAGCAGCTTAAGGAAAAGGGGGCAGAATGAGCAGTTCTTC. It specifies CASSLRKRGQNEQFF. The chain uses TRBV7-8 and TRBJ2-1, with TRBD1 matching 7 bases. The CDR3 spans 15 residues. The V and J ends lost 2 bases and 7 bases, in that order; junction bases with no gene match: 8. Germline V gene data show CDR1 as SGHVS and CDR2 as FQNEAQ.

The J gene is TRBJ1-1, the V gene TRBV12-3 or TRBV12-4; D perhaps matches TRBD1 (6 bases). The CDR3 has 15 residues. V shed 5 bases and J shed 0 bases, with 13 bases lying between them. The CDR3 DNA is TGTGCCAGCAGTCCAACAGGGACGGTGAACACTGAAGCTTTCTTT. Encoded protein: CASSPTGTVNTEAFF.

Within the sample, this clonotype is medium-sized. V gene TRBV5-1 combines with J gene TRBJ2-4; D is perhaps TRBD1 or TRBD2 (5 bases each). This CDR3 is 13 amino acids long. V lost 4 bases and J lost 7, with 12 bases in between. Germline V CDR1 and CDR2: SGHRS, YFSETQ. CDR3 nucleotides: TGCGCCAGCAGCCCGCTGGGGGAGAACATTCAGTACTTC. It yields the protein CASSPLGENIQYF.

DNA for the CDR3: TGCAGTGCAGCCCCCGGGGGGCTCGGGGAGACCCAGTACTTC. This codes for CSAAPGGLGETQYF. This sequence joins TRBV20-1 and TRBJ2-5; D is perhaps TRBD2 (7 bases). The length of the CDR3 is 14 residues. V dropped 6 bases and J dropped 5 bases, with 19 bases sitting between them. Per germline, CDR1 DFQATT and CDR2 SNEGSKA (reference sequence).

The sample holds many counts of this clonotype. DNA of the CDR3: TGTGCCATCAGTGACCCGGGACAGGGGGCGTTTGGAAACACCATATATTTT. Amino acid sequence: CAISDPGQGAFGNTIYF. V is TRBV10-3 and J is TRBJ1-3; 12 bases line up with TRBD1. CDR3 length: 17 residues. V lost 3 bases to trimming and J lost 3 bases; unmatched junction nucleotides: 6. Germline assignment: CDR1 ENHRY and CDR2 SYGVKD.

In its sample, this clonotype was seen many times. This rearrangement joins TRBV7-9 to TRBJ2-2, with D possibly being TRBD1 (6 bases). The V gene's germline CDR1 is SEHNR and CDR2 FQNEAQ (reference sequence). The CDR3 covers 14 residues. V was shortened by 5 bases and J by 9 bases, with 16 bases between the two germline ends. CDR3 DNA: TGTGCCAGCAGCATTACCACAGGGAGCAGGGAGCTGTTTTTT. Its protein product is CASSITTGSRELFF.

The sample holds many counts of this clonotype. The CDR3 reads CASSLGRNQPQHF. In nucleotides, the CDR3 is TGTGCCAGCAGCTTAGGACGCAATCAGCCCCAGCATTTT. This chain links TRBV7-2 with TRBJ1-5, with unresolved D. The germline V and J ends were trimmed by 1 base and 2 bases, with 3 bases remaining between them. This CDR3 region has 13 residues. Germline CDR1 and CDR2: SGHTA and FQGNSA.

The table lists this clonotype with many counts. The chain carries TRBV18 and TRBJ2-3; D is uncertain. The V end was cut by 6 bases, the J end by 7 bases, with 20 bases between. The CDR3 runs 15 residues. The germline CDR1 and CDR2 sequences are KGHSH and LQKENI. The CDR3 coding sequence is TGTGCCAGCTCCCCCCTGCCCGGGTCTAAGAATACGCAGTATTTT. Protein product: CASSPLPGSKNTQYF.

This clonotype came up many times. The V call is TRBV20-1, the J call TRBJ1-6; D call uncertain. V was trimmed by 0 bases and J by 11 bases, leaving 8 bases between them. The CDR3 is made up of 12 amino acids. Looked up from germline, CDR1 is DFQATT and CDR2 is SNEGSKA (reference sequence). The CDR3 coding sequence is TGCAGTGCTAGAGACCCCGGAGCACCCCTCCACTTT. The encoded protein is CSARDPGAPLHF.

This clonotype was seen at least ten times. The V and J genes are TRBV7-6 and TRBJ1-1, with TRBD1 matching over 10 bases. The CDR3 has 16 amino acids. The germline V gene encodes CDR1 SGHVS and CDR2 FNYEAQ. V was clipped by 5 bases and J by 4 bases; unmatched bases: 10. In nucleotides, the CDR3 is TGTGCCAGCAGCACCCGGACAGGGGGACGGGGCACTGAAGCTTTCTTT. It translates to CASSTRTGGRGTEAFF.

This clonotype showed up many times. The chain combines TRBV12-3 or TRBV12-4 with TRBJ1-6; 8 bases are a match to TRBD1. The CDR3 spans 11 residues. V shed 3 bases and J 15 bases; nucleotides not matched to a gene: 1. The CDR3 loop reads CASSFGQGLHF. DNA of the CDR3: TGTGCCAGCAGTTTCGGACAGGGCCTCCACTTT.

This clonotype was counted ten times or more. This chain's CDR3 is CSLGAGDGQETQYF. CDR3 nucleotide sequence: TGCAGCCTGGGGGCAGGAGACGGACAAGAGACCCAGTACTTC. This chain uses TRBV29-1 with TRBJ2-5; possibly TRBD1 for D (6 bases). The CDR3 totals 14 residues. V lost 8 bases and J lost 2, with 18 bases in between. Per germline, CDR1 SQVTM and CDR2 ANQGSEA. The whole variable domain, filled in from reference TRBV29-1 and TRBJ2-5, reads SAVISQKPSRDICQRGTSLTIQCQVDSQVTMMFWYRQQPGQSLTLIATANQGSEATYESGFVIDKFPISRPNLTFSTLTVSNMSPEDSSIYLCSLGAGDGQETQYFGPGTRLLVL.